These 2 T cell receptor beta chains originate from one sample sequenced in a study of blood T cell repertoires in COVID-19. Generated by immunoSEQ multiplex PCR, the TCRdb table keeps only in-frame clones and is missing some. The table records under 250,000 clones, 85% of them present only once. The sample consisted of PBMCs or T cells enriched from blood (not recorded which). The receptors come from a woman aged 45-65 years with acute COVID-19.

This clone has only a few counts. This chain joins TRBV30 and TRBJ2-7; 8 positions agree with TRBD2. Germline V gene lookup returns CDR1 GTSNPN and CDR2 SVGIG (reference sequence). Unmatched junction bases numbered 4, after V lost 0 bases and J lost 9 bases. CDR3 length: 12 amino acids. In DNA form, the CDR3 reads TGTGCCTGGAGTGTTGGAAGCGGGGGGCAGTACTTC. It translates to CAWSVGSGGQYF.

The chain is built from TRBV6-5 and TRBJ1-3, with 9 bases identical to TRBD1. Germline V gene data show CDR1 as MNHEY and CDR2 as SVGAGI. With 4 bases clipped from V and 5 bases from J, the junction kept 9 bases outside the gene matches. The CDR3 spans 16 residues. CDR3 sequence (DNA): TGTGCCAGCAGTTCCTTACAGGGGGCGGGCAGAAACACCATATATTTT. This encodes CASSSLQGAGRNTIYF.